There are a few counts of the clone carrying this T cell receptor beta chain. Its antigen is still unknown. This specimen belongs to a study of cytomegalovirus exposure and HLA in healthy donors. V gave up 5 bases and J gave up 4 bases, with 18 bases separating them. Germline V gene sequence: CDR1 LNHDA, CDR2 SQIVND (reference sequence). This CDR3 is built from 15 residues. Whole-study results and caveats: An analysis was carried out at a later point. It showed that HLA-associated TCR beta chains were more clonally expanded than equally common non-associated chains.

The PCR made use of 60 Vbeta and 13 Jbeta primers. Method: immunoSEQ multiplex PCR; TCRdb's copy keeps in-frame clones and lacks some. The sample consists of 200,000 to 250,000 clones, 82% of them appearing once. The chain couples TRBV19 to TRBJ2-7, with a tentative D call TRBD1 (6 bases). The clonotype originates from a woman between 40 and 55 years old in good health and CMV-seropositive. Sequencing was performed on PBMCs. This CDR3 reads CASSVHRDTSYEQYF. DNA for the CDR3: TGTGCCAGTAGTGTACACCGGGACACCAGTTACGAGCAGTACTTC.